The present T cell receptor (beta chain) was sequenced within a study of T cell clonality in common variable immunodeficiency. Study-level results: Reportedly, TCR beta sequences from common variable immunodeficiency showed fewer deletions and N-nucleotide insertions.

Sequenced by immunoSEQ multiplex PCR; TCRdb stores in-frame clones only, minus some. The sample is made up of 45,000 to 70,000 clones, none counted only once. V was trimmed by 5 bases and J by 6 bases, leaving 7 bases between them. This CDR3 has 11 amino acids. The germline CDR1 and CDR2 sequences are DFQATT and SNEGSKA (reference sequence). This clone was seen many times. The antigen is not known. The CDR3 extends 3 residues past the end of the read, so its final part is completed from the germline J gene. The V gene is TRBV20-1, the J gene TRBJ1-4; D possibly corresponds to TRBD1 (5 bases). This TCR came from a person between 18 and 75 years old in good health. The sequencing input was peripheral blood mononuclear cells. The part of the CDR3 DNA that was read is TGCAGTGCTGGGACTGATGAAAAA. Protein product: CSAGTDEK. The full CDR3 is CSAGTDEKLFF.